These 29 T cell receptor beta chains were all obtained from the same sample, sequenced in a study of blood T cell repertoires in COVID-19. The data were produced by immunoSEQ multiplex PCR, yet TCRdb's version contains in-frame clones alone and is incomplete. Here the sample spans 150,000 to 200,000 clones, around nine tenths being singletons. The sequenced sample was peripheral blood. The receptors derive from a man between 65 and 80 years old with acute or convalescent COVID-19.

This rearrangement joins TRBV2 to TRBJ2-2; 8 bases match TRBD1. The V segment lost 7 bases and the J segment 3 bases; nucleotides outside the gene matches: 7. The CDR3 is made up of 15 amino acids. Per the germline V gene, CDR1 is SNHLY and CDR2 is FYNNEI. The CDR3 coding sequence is TGTGCCAGCAATGGGGACAGGAGGCACACCGGGGAGCTGTTTTTT. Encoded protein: CASNGDRRHTGELFF.

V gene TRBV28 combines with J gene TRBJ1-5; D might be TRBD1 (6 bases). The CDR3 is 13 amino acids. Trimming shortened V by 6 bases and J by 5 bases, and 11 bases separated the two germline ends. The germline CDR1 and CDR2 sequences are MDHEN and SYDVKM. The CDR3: CASRQNRDQPQHF. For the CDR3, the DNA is TGTGCCAGCAGGCAAAACAGGGATCAGCCCCAGCATTTT. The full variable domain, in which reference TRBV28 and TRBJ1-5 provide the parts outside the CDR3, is DVKVTQSSRYLVKRTGEKVFLECVQDMDHENMFWYRQDPGLGLRLIYFSYDVKMKEKGDIPEGYSVSREKKERFSLILESASTNQTSMYLCASRQNRDQPQHFGDGTRLSIL.

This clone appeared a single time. This CDR3 is CASSPGLAVYGELFF. CDR3 nucleotides: TGTGCCAGCAGCCCCGGACTAGCGGTCTACGGGGAGCTGTTTTTT. This sequence joins TRBV11-1 and TRBJ2-2; 10 bases map to TRBD2. The CDR3 spans 15 residues. Germline lookup yields CDR1 SGHAT and CDR2 FQDESV (reference sequence). V shed 5 bases and J 7 bases; nucleotides not matched to a gene: 7.

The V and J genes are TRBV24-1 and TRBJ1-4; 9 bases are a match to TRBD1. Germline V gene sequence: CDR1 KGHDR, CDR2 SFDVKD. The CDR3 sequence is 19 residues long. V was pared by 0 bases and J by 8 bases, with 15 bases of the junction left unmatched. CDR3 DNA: TGTGCCACCAGTGATTTGCTTGCCCTCGACAGGGGGGGTAAAGAAAAACTGTTTTTT. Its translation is CATSDLLALDRGGKEKLFF.

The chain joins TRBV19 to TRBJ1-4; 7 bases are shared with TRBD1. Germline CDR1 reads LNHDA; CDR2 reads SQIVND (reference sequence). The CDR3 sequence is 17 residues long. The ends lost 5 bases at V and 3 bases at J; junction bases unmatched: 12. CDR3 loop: CASSPTGTARANEKLFF. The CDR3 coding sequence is TGTGCCAGTAGTCCAACCGGGACAGCCCGTGCTAATGAAAAACTGTTTTTT.

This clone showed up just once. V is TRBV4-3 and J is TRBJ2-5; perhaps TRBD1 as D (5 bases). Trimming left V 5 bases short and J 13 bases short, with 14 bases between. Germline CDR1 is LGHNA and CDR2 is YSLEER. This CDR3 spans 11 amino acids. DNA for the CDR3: TGCGCCAGCAGCGGCGGACATCCCGGGTACTTC. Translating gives CASSGGHPGYF.

The CDR3 protein is CASSQDLAGVIQETQYF. The CDR3 DNA follows: TGCGCCAGCAGCCAAGATTTAGCGGGGGTGATTCAAGAGACCCAGTACTTC. The chain joins TRBV4-3 to TRBJ2-5; 9 positions agree with TRBD2. Trimming removed 0 bases from V and 2 bases from J; junction bases left unmatched: 7. The length of the CDR3 is 17 residues. Germline CDR1 LGHNA, CDR2 YSLEER.

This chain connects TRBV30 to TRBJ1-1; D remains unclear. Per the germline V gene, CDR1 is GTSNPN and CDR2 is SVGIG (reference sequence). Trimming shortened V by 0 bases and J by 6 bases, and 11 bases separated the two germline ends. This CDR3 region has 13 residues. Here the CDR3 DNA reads TGTGCCTGGAGTGTAACCGGAACAGCTGAAGCTTTCTTT. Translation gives CAWSVTGTAEAFF.

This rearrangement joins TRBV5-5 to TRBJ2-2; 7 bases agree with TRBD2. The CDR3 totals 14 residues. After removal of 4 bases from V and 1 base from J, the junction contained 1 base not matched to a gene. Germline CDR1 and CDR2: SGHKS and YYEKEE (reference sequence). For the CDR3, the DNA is TGTGCCAGCAGCCCTAGCGGGAACACCGGGGAGCTGTTTTTT. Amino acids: CASSPSGNTGELFF.

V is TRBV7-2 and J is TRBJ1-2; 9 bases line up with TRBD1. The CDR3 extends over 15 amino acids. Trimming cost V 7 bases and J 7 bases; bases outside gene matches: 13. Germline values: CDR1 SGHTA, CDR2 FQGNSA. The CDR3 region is CASTFTLGQGGGYTF. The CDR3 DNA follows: TGTGCCAGCACCTTCACCCTGGGACAGGGAGGTGGCTACACCTTC.

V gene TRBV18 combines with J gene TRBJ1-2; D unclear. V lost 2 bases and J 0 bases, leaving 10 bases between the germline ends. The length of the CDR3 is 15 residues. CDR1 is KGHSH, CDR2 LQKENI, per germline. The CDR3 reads CASSPIQTPNYGYTF. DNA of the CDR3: TGTGCCAGCTCACCAATCCAGACTCCTAACTATGGCTACACCTTC. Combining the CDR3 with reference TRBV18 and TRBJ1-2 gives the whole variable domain NAGVMQNPRHLVRRRGQEARLRCSPMKGHSHVYWYRQLPEEGLKFMVYLQKENIIDESGMPKERFSAEFPKEGPSILRIQQVVRGDSAAYFCASSPIQTPNYGYTFGSGTRLTVV.

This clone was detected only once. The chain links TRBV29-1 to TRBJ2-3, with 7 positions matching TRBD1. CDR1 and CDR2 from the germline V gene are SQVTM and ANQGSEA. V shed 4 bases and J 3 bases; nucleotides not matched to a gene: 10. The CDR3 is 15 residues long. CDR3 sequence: CSVARDSPRTDTQYF. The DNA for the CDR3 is TGCAGCGTTGCCCGGGACAGTCCTCGGACAGATACGCAGTATTTT.

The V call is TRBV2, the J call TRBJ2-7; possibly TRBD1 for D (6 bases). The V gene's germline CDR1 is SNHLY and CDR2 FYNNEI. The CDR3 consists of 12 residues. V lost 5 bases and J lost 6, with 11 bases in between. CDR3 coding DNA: TGTGCCAGCAGTAGAACAGGGTTCGAGCAGTACTTC. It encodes CASSRTGFEQYF. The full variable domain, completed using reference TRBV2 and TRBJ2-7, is EPEVTQTPSHQVTQMGQEVILRCVPISNHLYFYWYRQILGQKVEFLVSFYNNEISEKSEIFDDQFSVERPDGSNFTLKIRSTKLEDSAMYFCASSRTGFEQYFGPGTRLTVT.

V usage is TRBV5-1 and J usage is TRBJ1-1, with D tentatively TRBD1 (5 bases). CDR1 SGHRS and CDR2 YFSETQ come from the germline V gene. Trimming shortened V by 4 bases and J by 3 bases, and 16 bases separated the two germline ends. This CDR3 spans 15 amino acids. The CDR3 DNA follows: TGCGCCAGCAGCCCGGGGGTGGAAGGGGACACTGAAGCTTTCTTT. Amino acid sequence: CASSPGVEGDTEAFF.

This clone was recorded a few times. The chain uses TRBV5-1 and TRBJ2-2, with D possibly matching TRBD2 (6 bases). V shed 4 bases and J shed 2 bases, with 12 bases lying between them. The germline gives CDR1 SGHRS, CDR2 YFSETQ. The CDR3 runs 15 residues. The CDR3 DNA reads TGCGCCAGCAGCAAACGAGCGGGCAACACCGGGGAGCTGTTTTTT. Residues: CASSKRAGNTGELFF.

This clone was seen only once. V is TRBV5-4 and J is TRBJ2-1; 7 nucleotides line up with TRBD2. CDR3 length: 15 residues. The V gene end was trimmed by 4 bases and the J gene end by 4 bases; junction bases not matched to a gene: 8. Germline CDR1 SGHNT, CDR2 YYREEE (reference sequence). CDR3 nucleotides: TGTGCCAGCAGCACCGGGGACTACCGTTACAATGAGCAGTTCTTC. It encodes CASSTGDYRYNEQFF.

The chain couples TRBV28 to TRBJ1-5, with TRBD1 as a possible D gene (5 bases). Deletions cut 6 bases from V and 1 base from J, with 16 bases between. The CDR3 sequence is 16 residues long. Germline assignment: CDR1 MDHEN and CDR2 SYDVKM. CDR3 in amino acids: CASSARGLRSNQPQHF. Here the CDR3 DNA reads TGTGCCAGCAGCGCGCGGGGCTTACGGAGCAATCAGCCCCAGCATTTT.

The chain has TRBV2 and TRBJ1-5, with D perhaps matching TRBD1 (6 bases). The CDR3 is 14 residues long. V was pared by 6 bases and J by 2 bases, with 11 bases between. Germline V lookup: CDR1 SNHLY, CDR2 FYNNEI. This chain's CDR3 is CASSATGRNQPQHF. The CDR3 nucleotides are TGTGCCAGCAGCGCTACAGGGCGCAATCAGCCCCAGCATTTT.

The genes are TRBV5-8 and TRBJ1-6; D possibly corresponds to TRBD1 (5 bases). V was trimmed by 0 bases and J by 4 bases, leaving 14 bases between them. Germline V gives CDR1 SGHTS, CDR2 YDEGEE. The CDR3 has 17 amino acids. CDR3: CASSLEPQGPYNSPLHF. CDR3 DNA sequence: TGTGCCAGCAGCTTGGAACCCCAGGGCCCTTATAATTCACCCCTCCACTTT.

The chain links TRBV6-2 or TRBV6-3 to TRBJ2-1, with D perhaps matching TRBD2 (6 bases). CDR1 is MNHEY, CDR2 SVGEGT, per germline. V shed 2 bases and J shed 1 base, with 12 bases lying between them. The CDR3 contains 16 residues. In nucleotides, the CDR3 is TGTGCCAGCAGTTACGGGAGCGGGTGGTCCTACAATGAGCAGTTCTTC. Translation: CASSYGSGWSYNEQFF.

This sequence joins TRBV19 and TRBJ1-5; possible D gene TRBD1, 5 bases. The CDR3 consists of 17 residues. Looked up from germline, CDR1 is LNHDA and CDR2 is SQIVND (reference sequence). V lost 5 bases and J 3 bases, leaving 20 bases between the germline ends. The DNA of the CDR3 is TGTGCCAGTAGTGGGAGGGGCGGGTCCGGCCACAATCAGCCCCAGCATTTT. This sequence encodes CASSGRGGSGHNQPQHF.

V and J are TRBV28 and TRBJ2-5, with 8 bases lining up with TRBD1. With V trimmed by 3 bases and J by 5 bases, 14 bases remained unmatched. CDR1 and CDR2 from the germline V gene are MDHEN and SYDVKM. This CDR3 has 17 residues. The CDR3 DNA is TGTGCCAGCAGTTTTTCTTCTTGGCAGGGGGCATGGGAGACCCAGTACTTC. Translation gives CASSFSSWQGAWETQYF.

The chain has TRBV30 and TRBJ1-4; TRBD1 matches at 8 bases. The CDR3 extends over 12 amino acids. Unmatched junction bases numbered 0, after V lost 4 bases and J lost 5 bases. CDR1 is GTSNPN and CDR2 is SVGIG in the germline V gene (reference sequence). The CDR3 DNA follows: TGTGCCTGGAACAGGGGGAATGAAAAACTGTTTTTT. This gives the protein CAWNRGNEKLFF.

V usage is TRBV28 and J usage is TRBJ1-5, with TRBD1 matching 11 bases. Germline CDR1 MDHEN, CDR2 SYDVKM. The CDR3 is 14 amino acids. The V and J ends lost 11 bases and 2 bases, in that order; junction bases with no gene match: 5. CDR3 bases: TGTGCCGGAGGACAGGGGGCAGGCAATCAGCCCCAGCATTTT. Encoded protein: CAGGQGAGNQPQHF.

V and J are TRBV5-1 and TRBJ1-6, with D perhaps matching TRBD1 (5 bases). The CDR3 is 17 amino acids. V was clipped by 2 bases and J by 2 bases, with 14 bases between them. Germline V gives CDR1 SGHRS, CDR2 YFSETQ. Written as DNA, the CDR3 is TGCGCCAGCAGCTTAGGGGTGGTAGAGGCCTATAATTCACCCCTCCACTTT. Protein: CASSLGVVEAYNSPLHF.

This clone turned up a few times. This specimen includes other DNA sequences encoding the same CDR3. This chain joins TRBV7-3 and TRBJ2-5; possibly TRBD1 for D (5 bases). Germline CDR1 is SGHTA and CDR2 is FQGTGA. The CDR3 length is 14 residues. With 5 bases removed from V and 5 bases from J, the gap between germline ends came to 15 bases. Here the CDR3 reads CASSPTGLQETQYF. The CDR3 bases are TGTGCCAGCAGCCCCACAGGTTTGCAGGAGACCCAGTACTTC.

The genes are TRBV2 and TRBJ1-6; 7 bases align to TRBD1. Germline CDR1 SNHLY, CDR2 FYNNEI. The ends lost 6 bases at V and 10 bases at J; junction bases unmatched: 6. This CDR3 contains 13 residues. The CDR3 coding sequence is TGTGCCAGCAGGAAGGAGGGGGCCTCACCCCTCCACTTT. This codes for CASRKEGASPLHF.

The CDR3 nucleotides read TGTGCCAGCAGCTTACTTCAGGGGCTCCCCTACGAGCAGTACTTC. Its translation is CASSLLQGLPYEQYF. The chain joins TRBV7-8 to TRBJ2-7, with D perhaps matching TRBD1 (6 bases). This CDR3 contains 15 residues. V was trimmed by 2 bases and J by 2 bases, leaving 13 bases between them. Germline V gene sequence: CDR1 SGHVS, CDR2 FQNEAQ.

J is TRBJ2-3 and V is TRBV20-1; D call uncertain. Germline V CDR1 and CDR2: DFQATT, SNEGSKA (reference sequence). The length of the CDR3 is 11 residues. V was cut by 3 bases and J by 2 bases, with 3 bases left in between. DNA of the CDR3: TGCAGTGCTAGGGCCACAGATACGCAGTATTTT. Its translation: CSARATDTQYF.